This T cell receptor (beta chain) was obtained from a study of CD8 T cells in ankylosing spondylitis. Findings and limits, study-wide: Characteristic of ankylosing spondylitis blood, it appeared, was a TCR beta motif comprising roughly 8 highly homologous variants.

Preparation of TCR beta libraries was done by quantitative 5'-RACE with molecular barcodes. MiXCR was run by TCRdb on the 5' RACE reads, yielding one entry per CDR3 protein. Among about 220,000 distinct CDR3 sequences listed, about 7% were seen once. This clonotype came up a few times. What it binds is unknown. The origin of this receptor is a male donor with ankylosing spondylitis. The specimen sequenced was blood, either unsorted or a sorted T cell fraction (not recorded which).

For the CDR3, the DNA is TGTGCCAGCAGACCACTGGCTATCTCAATCGCGAACACCGGGGAGCTGTTTTTT. This codes for CASRPLAISIANTGELFF. The chain has TRBV7-8 and TRBJ2-2; D is ambiguous. V was trimmed by 6 bases and J by 0 bases, leaving 20 bases between them. Looked up from germline, CDR1 is SGHVS and CDR2 is FQNEAQ. This CDR3 is built from 18 residues.